This T cell receptor beta chain emerged from a study of cytomegalovirus exposure and HLA in healthy donors. Study as a whole: Tens of millions of unique TCR sequences came from HLA-typed donors in an early release.

Use of 60 Vbeta and 13 Jbeta primers characterized the PCR. Libraries were prepared by immunoSEQ multiplex PCR; TCRdb keeps only in-frame clonotypes and omits some of them. The table includes over 130,000 clones, just under 85% detected once. This clone was found once. Antigen unknown. The germline gives CDR1 MNHNS, CDR2 SASEGT. The CDR3 spans 16 residues. Trimming took off 0 bases at V and 1 base at J, with 9 bases between the two ends. Study-wide results and limits: Rare TCR sequences dominated, though some public TCRs recurred in many donors. The authors enumerated around 150 TCR beta chains as linked to cytomegalovirus. Apparent HLA restriction characterized most CMV-associated TCR beta chains in a later analysis.

The chain combines TRBV6-1 with TRBJ2-2, with no clear D. Material for sequencing was PBMCs. The TCR sequence derives from a man aged 25 to 45 in good health and CMV-seropositive. CDR3 protein: CASSEARLENTGELFF. As DNA, the CDR3 is TGTGCCAGCAGTGAAGCGCGGTTGGAGAACACCGGGGAGCTGTTTTTT.